This TCR beta chain was sequenced for a study of cytomegalovirus exposure and HLA in healthy donors. The study ran its PCR with 60 Vbeta and 13 Jbeta primers. Clones were read by immunoSEQ multiplex PCR, and TCRdb kept only the in-frame ones, dropping some. The table shows some 130,000 clones, with roughly 80% occurring only once. Trimming at V came to 2 bases and at J to 2 bases, leaving 5 bases not matched to a gene. CDR1 and CDR2 (germline): MNHNS, SASEGT. This CDR3 has 15 residues. The origin of this receptor is a male donor in good health and CMV-seronegative. Sequences were obtained from PBMCs. The J gene is TRBJ2-7, the V gene TRBV6-1, with 8 bases fitting TRBD2. The CDR3 sequence: CASSETSGGAYEQYF. CDR3 nucleotides: TGTGCCAGCAGTGAAACAAGCGGGGGAGCCTACGAGCAGTACTTC.